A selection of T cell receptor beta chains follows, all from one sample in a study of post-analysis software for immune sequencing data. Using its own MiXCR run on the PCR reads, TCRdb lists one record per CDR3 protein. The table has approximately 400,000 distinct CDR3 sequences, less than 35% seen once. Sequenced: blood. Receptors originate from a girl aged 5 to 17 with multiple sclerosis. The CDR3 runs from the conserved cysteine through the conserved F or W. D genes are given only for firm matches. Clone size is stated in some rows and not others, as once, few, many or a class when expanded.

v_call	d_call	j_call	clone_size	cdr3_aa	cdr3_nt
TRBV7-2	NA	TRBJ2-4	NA	CASSLNQAGSNIQYF	TGTGCCAGCAGCTTAAATCAGGCGGGGTCAAACATTCAGTACTTC
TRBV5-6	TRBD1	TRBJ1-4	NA	CASSVQQGAKNEKLFF	TGTGCCAGCAGCGTCCAACAGGGGGCGAAGAATGAAAAACTGTTTTTT
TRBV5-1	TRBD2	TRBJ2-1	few	CASSLFAGDNEQFF	TGCGCCAGCAGCTTGTTTGCGGGGGACAATGAGCAGTTCTTC
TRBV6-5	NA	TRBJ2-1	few	CASGTSYNEQFF	TGTGCCTCCGGGACCAGCTACAATGAGCAGTTCTTC
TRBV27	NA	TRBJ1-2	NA	CASTALGVNYGYTF	TGTGCCAGCACCGCGTTAGGGGTGAACTATGGCTACACCTTC
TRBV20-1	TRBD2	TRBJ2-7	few	CSAATSGGGIYEQYF	TGCAGTGCAGCAACTAGCGGGGGGGGAATATACGAGCAGTACTTC
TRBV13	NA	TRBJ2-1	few	CASSPDGSDYNEQFF	TGTGCCAGCAGCCCGGACGGATCGGACTACAATGAGCAGTTCTTC
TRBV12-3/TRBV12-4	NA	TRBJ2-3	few	CASSLLEGSSTDTQYF	TGTGCCAGCAGTTTACTGGAGGGGTCGAGCACAGATACGCAGTATTTT
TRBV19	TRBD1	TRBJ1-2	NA	CASSIRQGNYGYTF	TGTGCCAGTAGTATCCGACAGGGCAACTATGGCTACACCTTC
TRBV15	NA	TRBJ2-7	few	CATSPGRGAYEQYF	TGTGCCACCAGTCCGGGCAGGGGGGCTTACGAGCAGTACTTC
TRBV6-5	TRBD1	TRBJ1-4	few	CASSYSAVRAQGGEKLFF	TGTGCCAGCAGTTACTCTGCGGTGAGGGCACAGGGGGGTGAAAAACTGTTTTTT
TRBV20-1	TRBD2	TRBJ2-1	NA	CSARRGLAGGNEQFF	TGCAGTGCTAGGAGGGGACTAGCGGGGGGGAATGAGCAGTTCTTC
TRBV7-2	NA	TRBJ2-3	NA	CASSLALGGPSTDTQYF	TGTGCCAGCAGCTTAGCGCTAGGGGGGCCCAGCACAGATACGCAGTATTTT
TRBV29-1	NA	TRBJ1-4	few	CSVGKGPNEKLFF	TGCAGCGTTGGTAAAGGGCCTAATGAAAAACTGTTTTTT
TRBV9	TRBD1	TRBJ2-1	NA	CASSVGQGDEQFF	TGTGCCAGCAGCGTCGGACAGGGAGACGAGCAGTTCTTC
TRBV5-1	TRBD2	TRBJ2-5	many	CASSARLAQETQYF	TGCGCCAGCAGCGCAAGACTAGCACAAGAGACCCAGTACTTC
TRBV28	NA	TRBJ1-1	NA	CASRKLGGTEAFF	TGTGCCAGCAGGAAACTGGGGGGCACTGAAGCTTTCTTT
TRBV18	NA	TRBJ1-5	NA	CASSPMQGGDQPQHF	TGTGCCAGCTCACCAATGCAGGGAGGGGATCAGCCCCAGCATTTT
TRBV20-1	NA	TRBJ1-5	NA	CSARDPKALPRAQHF	TGCAGTGCTAGAGATCCCAAAGCACTCCCGAGGGCCCAGCATTTT
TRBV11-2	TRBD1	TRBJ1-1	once	CASSAQGGNFEAFF	TGTGCCAGCAGCGCCCAGGGGGGGAATTTTGAAGCTTTCTTT
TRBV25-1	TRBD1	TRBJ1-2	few	CASSKGQGGGYTF	TGTGCCAGCTCGAAGGGACAGGGAGGTGGCTACACCTTC
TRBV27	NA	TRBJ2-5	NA	CASSSLPPTTQYF	TGTGCCAGCAGTTCCCTGCCCCCTACGACCCAGTACTTC
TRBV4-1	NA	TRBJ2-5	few	CASSLRGTTLPQETQYF	TGCGCCAGCAGCCTAAGGGGGACTACACTCCCGCAAGAGACCCAGTACTTC
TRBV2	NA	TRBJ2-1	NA	CASSGSLSSYNEQFF	TGTGCCAGCAGCGGGTCTTTGAGCTCCTACAATGAGCAGTTCTTC
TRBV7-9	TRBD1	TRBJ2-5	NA	CASSGWDRGFETQYF	TGTGCCAGCAGCGGATGGGACAGGGGGTTCGAGACCCAGTACTTC
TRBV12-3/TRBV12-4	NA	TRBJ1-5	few	CASRAEYSNQPQHF	TGTGCCAGCAGAGCCGAGTATAGCAATCAGCCCCAGCATTTT
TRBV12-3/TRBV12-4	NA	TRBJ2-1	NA	CAGRPLAGYNEQFF	TGTGCCGGCAGACCACTTGCAGGGTACAATGAGCAGTTCTTC
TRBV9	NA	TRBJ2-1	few	CASSPRDLHNEQFF	TGTGCCAGCAGCCCGAGGGACCTCCACAATGAGCAGTTCTTC
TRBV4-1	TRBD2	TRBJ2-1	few	CASSQDQLAGGNEQFF	TGCGCCAGCAGCCAAGATCAATTAGCGGGGGGAAATGAGCAGTTCTTC
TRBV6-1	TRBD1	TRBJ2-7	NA	CASTPEWGTESQYEQYF	TGTGCCAGCACTCCCGAGTGGGGGACAGAGAGTCAATACGAGCAGTACTTC
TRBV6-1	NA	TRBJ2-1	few	CASSEPGGSYNEQFF	TGTGCCAGCAGTGAACCCGGAGGTTCCTACAATGAGCAGTTCTTC
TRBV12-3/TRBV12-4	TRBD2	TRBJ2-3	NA	CASRTGLVRDTQYF	TGTGCCAGCAGGACGGGACTAGTGCGGGATACGCAGTATTTT
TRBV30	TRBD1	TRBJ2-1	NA	CAWSGQGREQFF	TGTGCCTGGTCCGGACAGGGGCGTGAGCAGTTCTTC
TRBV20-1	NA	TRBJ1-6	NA	CSARDRGGGSPLHF	TGCAGTGCTAGAGATCGGGGGGGCGGTTCACCCCTCCACTTT
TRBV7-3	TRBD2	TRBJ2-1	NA	CASSLLGGGASSYNEQFF	TGTGCCAGCAGCTTATTGGGCGGGGGGGCCTCATCCTACAATGAGCAGTTCTTC
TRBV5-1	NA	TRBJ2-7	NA	CASSSSGTGVYEQYF	TGCGCCAGCAGCTCCTCCGGGACTGGCGTCTACGAGCAGTACTTC
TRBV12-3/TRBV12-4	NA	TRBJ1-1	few	CASSSDGMNTEAFF	TGTGCCAGCAGCTCTGACGGGATGAACACTGAAGCTTTCTTT